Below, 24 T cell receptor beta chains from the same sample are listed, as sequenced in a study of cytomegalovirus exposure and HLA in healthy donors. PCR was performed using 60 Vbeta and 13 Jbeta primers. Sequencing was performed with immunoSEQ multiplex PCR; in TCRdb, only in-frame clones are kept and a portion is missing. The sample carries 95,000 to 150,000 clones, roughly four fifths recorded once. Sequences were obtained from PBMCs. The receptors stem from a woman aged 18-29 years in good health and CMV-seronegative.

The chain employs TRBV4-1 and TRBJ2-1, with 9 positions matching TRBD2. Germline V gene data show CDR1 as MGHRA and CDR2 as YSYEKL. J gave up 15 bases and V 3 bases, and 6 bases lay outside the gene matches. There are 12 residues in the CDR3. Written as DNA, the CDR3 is TGCGCCAGCAGCCAGGCCGGGACTAGCCTGTTCTTC. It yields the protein CASSQAGTSLFF.

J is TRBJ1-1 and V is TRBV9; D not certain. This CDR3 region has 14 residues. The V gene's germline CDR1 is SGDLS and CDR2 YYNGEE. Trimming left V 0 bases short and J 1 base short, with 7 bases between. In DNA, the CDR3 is TGTGCCAGCAGCGTAGGAGTCGGGAACACTGAAGCTTTCTTT. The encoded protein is CASSVGVGNTEAFF.

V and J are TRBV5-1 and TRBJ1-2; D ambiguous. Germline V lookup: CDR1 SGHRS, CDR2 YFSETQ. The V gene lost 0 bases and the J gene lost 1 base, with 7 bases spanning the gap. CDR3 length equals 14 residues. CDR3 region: CASSLGRVNYGYTF. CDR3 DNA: TGCGCCAGCAGCTTGGGACGGGTTAACTATGGCTACACCTTC.

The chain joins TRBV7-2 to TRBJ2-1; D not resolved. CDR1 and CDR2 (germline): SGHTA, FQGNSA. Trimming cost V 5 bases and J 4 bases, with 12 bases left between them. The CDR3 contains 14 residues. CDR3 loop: CASSLSAWYNEQFF. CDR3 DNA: TGTGCCAGCAGCCTATCCGCGTGGTACAATGAGCAGTTCTTC.

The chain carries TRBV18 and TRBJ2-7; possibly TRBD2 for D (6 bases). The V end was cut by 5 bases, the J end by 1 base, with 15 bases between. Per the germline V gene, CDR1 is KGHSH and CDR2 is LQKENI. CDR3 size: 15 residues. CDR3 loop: CASSRAAEGSYEQYF. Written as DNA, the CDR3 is TGTGCCAGCTCAAGGGCTGCGGAGGGATCCTACGAGCAGTACTTC. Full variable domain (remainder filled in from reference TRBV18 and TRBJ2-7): NAGVMQNPRHLVRRRGQEARLRCSPMKGHSHVYWYRQLPEEGLKFMVYLQKENIIDESGMPKERFSAEFPKEGPSILRIQQVVRGDSAAYFCASSRAAEGSYEQYFGPGTRLTVT.

CDR3 residues: CASSEQGDYGYTF. The CDR3 DNA reads TGTGCCAGCAGCGAACAGGGAGACTATGGCTACACCTTC. The chain combines TRBV7-6 with TRBJ1-2, with TRBD1 as a possible D gene (6 bases). CDR1 and CDR2 from the germline V gene are SGHVS and FNYEAQ. V lost 5 bases and J lost 3, with 10 bases in between. The CDR3 covers 13 residues.

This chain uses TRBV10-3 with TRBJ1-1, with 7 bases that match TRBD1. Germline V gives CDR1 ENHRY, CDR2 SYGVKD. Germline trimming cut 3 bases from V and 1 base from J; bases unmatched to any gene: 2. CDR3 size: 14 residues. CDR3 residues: CAISDGTANTEAFF. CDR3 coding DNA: TGTGCCATCAGTGACGGGACAGCGAACACTGAAGCTTTCTTT.

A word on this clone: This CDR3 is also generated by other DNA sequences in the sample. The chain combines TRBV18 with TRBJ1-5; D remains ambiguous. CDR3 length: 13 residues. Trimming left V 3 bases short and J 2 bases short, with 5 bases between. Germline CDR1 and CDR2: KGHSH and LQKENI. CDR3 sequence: CASSPGGNQPQHF. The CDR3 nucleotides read TGTGCCAGCTCACCCGGGGGCAATCAGCCCCAGCATTTT.

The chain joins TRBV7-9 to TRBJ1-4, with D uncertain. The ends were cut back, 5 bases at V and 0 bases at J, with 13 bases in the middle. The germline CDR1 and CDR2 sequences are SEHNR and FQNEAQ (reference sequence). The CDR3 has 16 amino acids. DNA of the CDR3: TGTGCCAGCAGCAAATCGAGGGCTGCAACTAATGAAAAACTGTTTTTT. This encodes CASSKSRAATNEKLFF.

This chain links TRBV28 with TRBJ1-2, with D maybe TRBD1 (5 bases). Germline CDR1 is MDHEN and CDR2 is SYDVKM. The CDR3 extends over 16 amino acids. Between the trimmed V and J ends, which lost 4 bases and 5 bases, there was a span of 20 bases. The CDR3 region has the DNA TGTGCCAGCAGTTCCTCCTCCAGGGTATATGGGTATGGCTACACCTTC. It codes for CASSSSSRVYGYGYTF.

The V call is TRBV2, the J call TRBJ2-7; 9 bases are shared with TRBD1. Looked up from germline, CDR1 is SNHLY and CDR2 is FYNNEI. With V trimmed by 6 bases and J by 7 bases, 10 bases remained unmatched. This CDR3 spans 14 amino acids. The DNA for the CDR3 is TGTGCCAGCAGATCAGGACAGGGGTCCCGGGAGCAGTACTTC. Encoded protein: CASRSGQGSREQYF.

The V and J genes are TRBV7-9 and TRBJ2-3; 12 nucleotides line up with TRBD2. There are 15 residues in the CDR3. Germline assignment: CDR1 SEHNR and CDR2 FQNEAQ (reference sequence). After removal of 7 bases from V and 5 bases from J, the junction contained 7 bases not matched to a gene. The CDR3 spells CASKRTSGTLDTQYF. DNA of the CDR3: TGTGCCAGCAAGAGGACTAGCGGGACTTTAGATACGCAGTATTTT.

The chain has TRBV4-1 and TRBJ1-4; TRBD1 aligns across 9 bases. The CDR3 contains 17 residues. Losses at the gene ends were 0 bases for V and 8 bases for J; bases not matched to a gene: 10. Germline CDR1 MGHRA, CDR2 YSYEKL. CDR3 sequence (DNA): TGCGCCAGCAGCCAAGAGGTAAGGGACAGGGTGGCGGAAAAACTGTTTTTT. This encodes CASSQEVRDRVAEKLFF.

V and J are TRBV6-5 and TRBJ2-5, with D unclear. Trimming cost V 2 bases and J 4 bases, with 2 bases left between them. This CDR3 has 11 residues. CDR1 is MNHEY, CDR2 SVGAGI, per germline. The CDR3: CASSYLETQYF. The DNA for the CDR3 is TGTGCCAGCAGTTACCTAGAGACCCAGTACTTC.

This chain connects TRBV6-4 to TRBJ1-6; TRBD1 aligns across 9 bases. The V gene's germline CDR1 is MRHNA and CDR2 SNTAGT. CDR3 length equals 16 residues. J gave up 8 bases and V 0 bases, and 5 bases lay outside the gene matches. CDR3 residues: CASSDSRGQGYSPLHF. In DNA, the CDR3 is TGTGCCAGCAGTGACTCGAGGGGACAGGGTTATTCACCCCTCCACTTT.

CDR3 amino acids: CASGQAGGPDTGELFF. The CDR3 DNA reads as TGTGCCAGCGGTCAAGCGGGAGGGCCCGACACCGGGGAGCTGTTTTTT. The gene calls are TRBV5-4 and TRBJ2-2; 10 positions match TRBD2. Germline V gene data show CDR1 as SGHNT and CDR2 as YYREEE (reference sequence). This CDR3 is built from 16 residues. After removal of 7 bases from V and 3 bases from J, the junction contained 9 bases not matched to a gene.

The CDR3 is CASSRSRLAGEVNEQFF. The CDR3 nucleotides read TGCGCCAGCAGCCGATCCAGACTAGCGGGAGAGGTAAATGAGCAGTTCTTC. The chain couples TRBV4-1 to TRBJ2-1; 12 bases are a match to TRBD2. CDR1 and CDR2 from the germline V gene are MGHRA and YSYEKL. Trimming cost V 4 bases and J 7 bases; bases outside gene matches: 11. The CDR3 length is 17 residues.

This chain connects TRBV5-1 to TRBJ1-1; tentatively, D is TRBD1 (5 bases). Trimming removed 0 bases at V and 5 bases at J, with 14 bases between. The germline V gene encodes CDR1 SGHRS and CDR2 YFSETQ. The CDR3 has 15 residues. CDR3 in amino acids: CASSLEGGRATEAFF. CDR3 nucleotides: TGCGCCAGCAGCTTGGAGGGCGGCAGGGCGACTGAAGCTTTCTTT.

CDR3 loop: CASSPGLADTDTQYF. CDR3 coding DNA: TGTGCCAGCAGTCCGGGACTAGCGGATACAGATACGCAGTATTTT. The V and J genes are TRBV6-5 and TRBJ2-3, with 11 bases fitting TRBD2. Germline V CDR1 and CDR2: MNHEY, SVGAGI. V was clipped by 5 bases and J by 3 bases; unmatched bases: 4. The CDR3 runs to 15 residues.

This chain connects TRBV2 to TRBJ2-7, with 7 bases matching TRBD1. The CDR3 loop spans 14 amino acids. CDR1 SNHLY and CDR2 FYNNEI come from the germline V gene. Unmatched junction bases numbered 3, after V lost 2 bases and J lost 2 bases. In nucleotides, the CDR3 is TGTGCCAGCAGTGAAACAGGGGTGACCTACGAGCAGTACTTC. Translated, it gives CASSETGVTYEQYF.

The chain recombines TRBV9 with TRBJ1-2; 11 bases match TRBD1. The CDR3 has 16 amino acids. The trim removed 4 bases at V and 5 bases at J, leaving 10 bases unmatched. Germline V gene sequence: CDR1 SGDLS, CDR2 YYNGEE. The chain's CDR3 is CASSTRTGGEGYGYTF. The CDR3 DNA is TGTGCCAGCAGCACCAGGACAGGGGGCGAGGGGTATGGCTACACCTTC.

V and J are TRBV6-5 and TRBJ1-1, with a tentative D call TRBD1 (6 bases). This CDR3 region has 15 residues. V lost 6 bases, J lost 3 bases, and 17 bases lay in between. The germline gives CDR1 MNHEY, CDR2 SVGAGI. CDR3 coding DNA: TGTGCCAGCAGCACTATGTTACAGGGTGACACTGAAGCTTTCTTT. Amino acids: CASSTMLQGDTEAFF.

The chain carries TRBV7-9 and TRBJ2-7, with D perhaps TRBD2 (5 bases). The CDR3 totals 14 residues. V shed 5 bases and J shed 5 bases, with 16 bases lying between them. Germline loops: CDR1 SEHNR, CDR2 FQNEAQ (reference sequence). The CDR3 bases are TGTGCCAGCAGCCCAGGATCGGGGTTAAACGAGCAGTACTTC. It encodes CASSPGSGLNEQYF.

As DNA, the CDR3 is TGTGCCAGCAGCTCGGACAATCCTAACTATGGCTACACCTTC. Translating it yields CASSSDNPNYGYTF. The V call is TRBV5-4, the J call TRBJ1-2; a possible D gene is TRBD1 (5 bases). V shed 3 bases and J shed 0 bases, with 9 bases lying between them. Germline V lookup: CDR1 SGHNT, CDR2 YYREEE (reference sequence). The CDR3 sequence is 14 residues long.